The clone carrying this TCR beta chain has more than one count but fewer than ten. 5'RACE primed from the constant segment yielded TCR alpha and TCR beta cDNA libraries bearing sample barcodes and UMIs. TCRdb reanalysed the 5' RACE reads using MiXCR and keeps one entry per CDR3 protein. The profile shows 150,000 to 200,000 distinct CDR3 sequences, around a tenth of them singletons. Germline CDR1 and CDR2: SEHNR and FQNEAQ (reference sequence). J gave up 4 bases and V 6 bases, and 16 bases lay outside the gene matches. The CDR3 extends over 17 amino acids. The data were obtained in a study of T-cell memory formation after mild COVID-19.

Sequencing was carried out using PBMCs or a T cell subset sorted from them (not recorded which). The receptor comes from a man aged 18 to 29 who had mild COVID-19 (a few samples of this study predate the infection). Cell type and time point are not known. The gene calls are TRBV7-9 and TRBJ2-5, with 8 nucleotides matching TRBD2. CDR3 protein: CASSHERIRGGGETQYF. For the CDR3, the DNA is TGTGCCAGCAGTCACGAAAGAATTCGGGGGGGAGGAGAGACCCAGTACTTC.